These 10 T cell receptor beta chains were all obtained from the same sample, sequenced in a study of spatial heterogeneity in lung cancer. TCRdb itself ran the 5' RACE reads through MiXCR, one entry per CDR3 protein. The table records tens of thousands of distinct CDR3 sequences, around 6.7% of them present only once. Noted time point: blood at routine non-recurrence follow-up after resection. Unsorted whole RNA from tumor, nontumor lung or frozen PBMC underwent sequencing. Sequenced material: PBMCs, taken at follow-up. The receptor set was obtained from a female donor with early-stage non-small cell lung cancer.

This clonotype was detected many times. The chain links TRBV6-5 to TRBJ2-3, with D hard to call. V lost 2 bases to trimming and J lost 0 bases, with 3 bases between them. CDR1 and CDR2 (germline): MNHEY, SVGAGI. The CDR3 is 13 residues long. The CDR3: CASSYGSTDTQYF. As DNA, the CDR3 is TGTGCCAGCAGTTACGGGAGCACAGATACGCAGTATTTT.

This clonotype was recorded many times. The chain employs TRBV9 and TRBJ2-5; D is uncertain. CDR1 is SGDLS and CDR2 is YYNGEE in the germline V gene. There are 12 residues in the CDR3. The V end lost 0 bases, the J end lost 5 bases, and 5 bases lay between the germline ends. The CDR3 reads CASSVGEETQYF. The CDR3 DNA reads TGTGCCAGCAGCGTAGGCGAGGAGACCCAGTACTTC. The full variable domain, in which reference TRBV9 and TRBJ2-5 provide the parts outside the CDR3, is DSGVTQTPKHLITATGQRVTLRCSPRSGDLSVYWYQQSLDQGLQFLIQYYNGEERAKGNILERFSAQQFPDLHSELNLSSLELGDSALYFCASSVGEETQYFGPGTRLLVL.

Many counts were recorded for this clonotype. The genes are TRBV12-3 or TRBV12-4 and TRBJ1-1; possible D gene TRBD1, 5 bases. Deletions cut 8 bases from V and 4 bases from J, with 17 bases between. The CDR3 loop spans 14 amino acids. The CDR3 coding sequence is TGTGCCAGCTTCCCGTCGGGGGTTGGCACTGAAGCTTTCTTT. It encodes CASFPSGVGTEAFF.

The chain links TRBV20-1 to TRBJ2-3; 7 bases line up with TRBD2. Trimming cost V 1 base and J 5 bases; bases outside gene matches: 3. Germline V gene lookup returns CDR1 DFQATT and CDR2 SNEGSKA (reference sequence). This CDR3 has 13 amino acids. The chain's CDR3 is CSARAGRGDTQYF. The CDR3 coding sequence is TGCAGTGCTAGAGCGGGGAGGGGAGATACGCAGTATTTT.

The chain carries TRBV28 and TRBJ2-2; no clear D gene. The CDR3 runs 13 residues. Germline CDR1 MDHEN, CDR2 SYDVKM. With 4 bases removed from V and 8 bases from J, the gap between germline ends came to 11 bases. This CDR3 reads CASSSLVTGELFF. CDR3 sequence (DNA): TGTGCCAGCAGTTCATTAGTGACGGGGGAGCTGTTTTTT.

This clonotype was observed many times. The V call is TRBV7-9, the J call TRBJ1-2; 8 bases match TRBD1. The V gene's germline CDR1 is SEHNR and CDR2 FQNEAQ (reference sequence). The V gene end was trimmed by 5 bases and the J gene end by 0 bases; junction bases not matched to a gene: 5. The length of the CDR3 is 15 residues. In DNA form, the CDR3 reads TGTGCCAGCAGCACCGGACAGGGATCTAACTATGGCTACACCTTC. Its translation: CASSTGQGSNYGYTF.

This clonotype appeared many times. The chain joins TRBV20-1 to TRBJ1-2; D not resolved. The V gene's germline CDR1 is DFQATT and CDR2 SNEGSKA (reference sequence). This CDR3 has 11 amino acids. V was shortened by 5 bases and J by 3 bases, with 7 bases between the two germline ends. CDR3 region: CSAVADYGYTF. DNA of the CDR3: TGCAGTGCTGTGGCCGACTATGGCTACACCTTC.

This clonotype has at least ten counts. The V gene is TRBV4-1, the J gene TRBJ1-3; no reliable D call. With 4 bases removed from V and 2 bases from J, the gap between germline ends came to 12 bases. CDR3 length: 15 amino acids. The germline CDR1 and CDR2 sequences are MGHRA and YSYEKL. As DNA, the CDR3 is TGCGCCAGCAGCCTTACCTACGGAGCTGGAAACACCATATATTTT. Translated: CASSLTYGAGNTIYF.

This clonotype was counted ten times or more. This chain connects TRBV4-3 to TRBJ1-1, with a possible D match to TRBD1 (6 bases). V dropped 0 bases and J dropped 11 bases, with 22 bases sitting between them. The CDR3 length is 16 residues. Looked up from germline, CDR1 is LGHNA and CDR2 is YSLEER. In DNA, the CDR3 is TGCGCCAGCAGCCAAGATGGGGGCAGATTAGGTGTGTCTGCTTTCTTT. The encoded protein is CASSQDGGRLGVSAFF.

This clonotype was seen ten or more times. The chain recombines TRBV12-3 or TRBV12-4 with TRBJ1-5; D might be TRBD1 (6 bases). The V end lost 6 bases, the J end lost 4 bases, and 16 bases lay between the germline ends. The CDR3 is 15 amino acids. The CDR3 region has the DNA TGTGCCAGCAGCCCTCAAACAGGGTCTAATCAGCCCCAGCATTTT. It yields the protein CASSPQTGSNQPQHF.